The rows below give T cell receptor beta chains drawn from one sample of a study of T cells in Graves' hyperthyroidism and ophthalmopathy. Each CDR3 protein is one row after TCRdb ran MiXCR on the multiplex PCR reads. This repertoire shows hundreds of thousands of distinct CDR3 sequences, around 46% found once; its top ten account for roughly 8.2%. Sequencing was done on a sample of peripheral blood or thyroid tissue (not recorded which). The source is a woman in her late teens or twenties with Graves' hyperthyroidism. CDR3s include the opening cysteine and the closing phenylalanine or tryptophan. D genes are given only for firm matches. Size is omitted from some rows. Given values are once, few, many or a class for expanded clones.

j_call	clone_size	v_call	d_call	cdr3_nt	cdr3_aa
TRBJ1-5	-	TRBV7-2	TRBD1	TGTGCCACCAGCTTCGACAGGGACGGTCAGCCCCAGCATTTT	CATSFDRDGQPQHF
TRBJ1-1	-	TRBV5-1	-	TGCGCCAGCAGCTTGGGCTATGGAGAAAGTGAAGCTTTCTTT	CASSLGYGESEAFF
TRBJ2-5	many	TRBV7-6	-	TGTGCCAGCAGCTTACTATCAGCGAGAGAGACCCAGTACTTC	CASSLLSARETQYF
TRBJ1-3	many	TRBV9	-	TGTGCCAGCAGCGTAGAGGGCATTCCTGGAAACACCATATATTTT	CASSVEGIPGNTIYF
TRBJ1-5	many	TRBV4-3	TRBD1	TGCGCCAGCAGCCAAGAGGGACAGGGATATAGCAATCAGCCCCAGCATTTT	CASSQEGQGYSNQPQHF
TRBJ2-5	-	TRBV20-1	TRBD1	TGCAGTGCTGGAGGGACAGGGGTTTGGGAGACCCAGTACTTC	CSAGGTGVWETQYF
TRBJ1-2	many	TRBV5-1	-	TGCGCCAGCAGCTATAGCCGGGGCTCCTATGGCTACACCTTC	CASSYSRGSYGYTF
TRBJ1-2	-	TRBV3-1	-	TGTGCCAGCAGCCACGGGAACTTCTATGGCTACACCTTC	CASSHGNFYGYTF
TRBJ1-2	many	TRBV7-9	-	TGTGCCAGCAGCTTTCCTTCCGGACCGGCCTCCTATGGCTACACCTTC	CASSFPSGPASYGYTF
TRBJ1-5	-	TRBV7-9	-	TGTGCCAGCAGCCACACAGTAAATCAGCCCCAGCATTTT	CASSHTVNQPQHF
TRBJ2-2	-	TRBV7-2	TRBD2	TGTGCCAGCAGCTTAGCCCCTAGCGGGAGAAGGAACACCGGGGAGCTGTTTTTT	CASSLAPSGRRNTGELFF
TRBJ2-7	many	TRBV20-1	-	TGCAGTGCGATGACAGGTTCCTACTACGAGCAGTACTTC	CSAMTGSYYEQYF